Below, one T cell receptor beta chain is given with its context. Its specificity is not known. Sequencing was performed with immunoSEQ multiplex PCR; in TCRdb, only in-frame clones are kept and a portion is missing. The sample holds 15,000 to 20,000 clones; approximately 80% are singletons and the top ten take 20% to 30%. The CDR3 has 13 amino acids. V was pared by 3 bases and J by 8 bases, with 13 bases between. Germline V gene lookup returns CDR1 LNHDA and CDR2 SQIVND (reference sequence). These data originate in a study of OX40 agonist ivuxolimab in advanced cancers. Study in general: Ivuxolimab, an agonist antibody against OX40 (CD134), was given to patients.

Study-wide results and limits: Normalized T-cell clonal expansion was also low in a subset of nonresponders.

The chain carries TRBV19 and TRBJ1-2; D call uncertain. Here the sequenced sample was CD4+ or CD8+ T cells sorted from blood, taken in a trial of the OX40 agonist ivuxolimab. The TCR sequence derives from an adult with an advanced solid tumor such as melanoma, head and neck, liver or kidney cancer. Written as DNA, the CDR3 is TGTGCCAGTAGTATTGGAGGTTTAAGAGGCTACACCTTC. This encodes CASSIGGLRGYTF. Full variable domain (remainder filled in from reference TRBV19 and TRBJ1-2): DGGITQSPKYLFRKEGQNVTLSCEQNLNHDAMYWYRQDPGQGLRLIYYSQIVNDFQKGDIAEGYSVSREKKESFPLTVTSAQKNPTAFYLCASSIGGLRGYTFGSGTRLTVV.